This T cell receptor beta chain was documented in a study of CD8 T cells in Susac syndrome. Sequencing of TCR beta covered CD8+ and CD4+ T cells obtained from blood. TEMRA cells were FACS-enriched, and CD8+ and CD4+ T cells were isolated negatively. CDR1 and CDR2 (germline): SGDLS, YYNGEE. After removal of 4 bases from V and 0 bases from J, the junction contained 7 bases not matched to a gene. This CDR3 has 15 residues. RNA in amounts of roughly 0.5 to 1 ug was reverse transcribed with random hexamers. TCR beta CDR3 was amplified by immunoSEQ covering 54 Vbeta and 13 Jbeta. TCRdb redid the calling of the immunoSEQ multiplex PCR reads with MiXCR, one entry per CDR3 protein. The table shows approximately 130,000 distinct CDR3 sequences, with around 91% occurring only once.

The J gene is TRBJ2-7, the V gene TRBV9; 7 bases line up with TRBD1. The sequence came from a human donor with multiple sclerosis. Sample: CD8+ T cells from PBMCs. The CDR3 spells CASSQTGDSSYEQYF. The CDR3 coding sequence is TGTGCCAGCAGCCAGACCGGGGACAGCTCCTACGAGCAGTACTTC.